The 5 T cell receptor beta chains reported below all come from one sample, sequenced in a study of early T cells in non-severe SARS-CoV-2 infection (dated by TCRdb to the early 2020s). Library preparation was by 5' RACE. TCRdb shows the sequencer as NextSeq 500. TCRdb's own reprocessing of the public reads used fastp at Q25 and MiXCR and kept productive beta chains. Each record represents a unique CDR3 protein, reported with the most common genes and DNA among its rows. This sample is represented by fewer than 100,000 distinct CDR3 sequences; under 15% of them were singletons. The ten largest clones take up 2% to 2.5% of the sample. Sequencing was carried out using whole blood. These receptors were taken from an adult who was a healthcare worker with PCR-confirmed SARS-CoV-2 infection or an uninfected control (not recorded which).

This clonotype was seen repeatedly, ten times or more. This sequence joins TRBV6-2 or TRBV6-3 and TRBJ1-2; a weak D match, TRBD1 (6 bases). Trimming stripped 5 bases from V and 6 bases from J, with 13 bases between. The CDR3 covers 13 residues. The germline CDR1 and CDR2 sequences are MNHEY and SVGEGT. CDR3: CASSPDSLHGYTF. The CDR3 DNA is TGTGCCAGCAGTCCGGACAGCCTCCATGGCTACACCTTC.

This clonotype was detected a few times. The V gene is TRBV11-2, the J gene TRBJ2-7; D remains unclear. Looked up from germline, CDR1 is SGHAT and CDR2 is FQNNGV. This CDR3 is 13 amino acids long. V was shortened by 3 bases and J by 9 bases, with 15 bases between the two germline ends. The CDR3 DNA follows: TGTGCCAGCAGCTTCACTCACAACCGAGGGCAGTACTTC. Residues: CASSFTHNRGQYF.

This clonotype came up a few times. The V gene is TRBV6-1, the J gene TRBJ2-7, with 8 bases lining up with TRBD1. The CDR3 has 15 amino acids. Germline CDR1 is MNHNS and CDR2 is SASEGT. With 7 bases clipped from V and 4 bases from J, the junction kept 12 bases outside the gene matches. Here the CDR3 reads CASIPPRGRGYEQYF. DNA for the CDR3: TGTGCCAGCATTCCCCCCAGGGGGCGAGGATACGAGCAGTACTTC.

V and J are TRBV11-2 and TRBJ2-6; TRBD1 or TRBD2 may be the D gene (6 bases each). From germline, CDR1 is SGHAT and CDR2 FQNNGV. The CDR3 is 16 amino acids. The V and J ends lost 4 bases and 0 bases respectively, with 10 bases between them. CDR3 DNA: TGTGCCAGCAGCTCCGGGGGACACTCTGGGGCCAACGTCCTGACTTTC. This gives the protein CASSSGGHSGANVLTF.

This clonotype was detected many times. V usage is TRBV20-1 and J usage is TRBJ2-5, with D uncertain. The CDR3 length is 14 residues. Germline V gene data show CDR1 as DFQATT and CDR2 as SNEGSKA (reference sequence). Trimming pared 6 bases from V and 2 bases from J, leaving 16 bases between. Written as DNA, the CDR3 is TGCAGTGCCAAGCCAGGATGGAGACAAGAGACCCAGTACTTC. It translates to CSAKPGWRQETQYF.